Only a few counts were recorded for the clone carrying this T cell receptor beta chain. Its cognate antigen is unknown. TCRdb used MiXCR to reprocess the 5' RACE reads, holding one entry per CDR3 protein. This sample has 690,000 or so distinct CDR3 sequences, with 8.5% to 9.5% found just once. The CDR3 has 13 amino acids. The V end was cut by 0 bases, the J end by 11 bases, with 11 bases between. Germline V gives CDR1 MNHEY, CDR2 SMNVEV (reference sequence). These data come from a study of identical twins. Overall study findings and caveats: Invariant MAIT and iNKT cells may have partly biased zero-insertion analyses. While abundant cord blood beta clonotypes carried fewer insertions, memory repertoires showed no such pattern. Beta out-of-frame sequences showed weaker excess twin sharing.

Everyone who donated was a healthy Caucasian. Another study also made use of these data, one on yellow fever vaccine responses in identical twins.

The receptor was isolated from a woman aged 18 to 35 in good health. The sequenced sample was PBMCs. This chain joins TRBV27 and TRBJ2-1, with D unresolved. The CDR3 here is CASSLSSRTQQFF. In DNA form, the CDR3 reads TGTGCCAGCAGTTTATCATCTCGGACCCAGCAGTTCTTC.